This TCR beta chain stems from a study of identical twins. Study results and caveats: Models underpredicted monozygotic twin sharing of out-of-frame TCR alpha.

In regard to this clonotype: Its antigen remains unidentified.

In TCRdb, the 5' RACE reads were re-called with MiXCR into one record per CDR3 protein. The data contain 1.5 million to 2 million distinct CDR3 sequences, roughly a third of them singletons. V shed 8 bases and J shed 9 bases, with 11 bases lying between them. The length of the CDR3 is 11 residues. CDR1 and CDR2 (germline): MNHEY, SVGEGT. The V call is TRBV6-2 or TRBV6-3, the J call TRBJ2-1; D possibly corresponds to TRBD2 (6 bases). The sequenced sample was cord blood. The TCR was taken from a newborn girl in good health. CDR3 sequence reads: CASVQGGEQFF. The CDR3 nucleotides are TGTGCCAGCGTGCAGGGAGGTGAGCAGTTCTTC.